Listed below are T cell receptor beta chains from one sample, sequenced in a study of blood T cell repertoires in COVID-19. Using immunoSEQ multiplex PCR, the repertoire was profiled, and TCRdb retains in-frame clones only, with some absent. The table includes approximately 320,000 clones, 87% detected once. Sample: PBMCs or T cells enriched from blood (not recorded which). These receptor sequences come from a woman aged 18-29 years who had recovered from COVID-19. Both conserved end residues are part of each CDR3. D genes are given only for firm matches. Clone size is shown for a subset of rows, as once, few, many or a class of expanded clone.

j_call v_call clone_size d_call cdr3_aa cdr3_nt
TRBJ1-3 TRBV9 NA TRBD1 CASSRGLSSGNTIYF TGTGCCAGCAGCAGGGGGCTCAGCTCTGGAAACACCATATATTTT
TRBJ1-3 TRBV4-3 NA TRBD1 CASSQAPTAGGSGNTIYF TGCGCCAGCAGCCAAGCTCCCACGGCAGGGGGCTCTGGAAACACCATATATTTT
TRBJ2-7 TRBV7-9 few NA CASSPGTLSYEQYF TGTGCCAGCAGCCCGGGGACACTCTCCTACGAGCAGTACTTC
TRBJ1-2 TRBV4-3 NA TRBD1 CASSQDGTGALGYTF TGCGCCAGCAGCCAAGATGGTACAGGGGCCCTTGGCTACACCTTC
TRBJ1-1 TRBV7-9 NA TRBD1 CASSPQGGGAEAFF TGTGCCAGCAGCCCACAGGGGGGTGGGGCTGAAGCTTTCTTT
TRBJ1-2 TRBV6-5 NA TRBD1 CASSSSRTGNYGYTF TGTGCCAGCAGTTCCTCCCGGACAGGGAACTATGGCTACACCTTC
TRBJ2-7 TRBV6-5 NA NA CASSPPGKEQYF TGTGCCAGCAGTCCCCCGGGGAAGGAGCAGTACTTC
TRBJ2-5 TRBV18 NA TRBD2 CASSPTSGQETQYF TGTGCCAGCTCACCGACTAGCGGCCAAGAGACCCAGTACTTC
TRBJ2-7 TRBV28 once NA CASRISGYEQYF TGTGCCAGCAGGATCTCAGGATACGAGCAGTACTTC
TRBJ2-2 TRBV6-2/TRBV6-3 NA NA CASSYSGGRGGELFF TGTGCCAGCAGTTACTCGGGGGGTCGAGGCGGGGAGCTGTTTTTT
TRBJ2-7 TRBV7-8 NA TRBD2 CASSPSGGFYEQYF TGTGCCAGCAGTCCTAGCGGGGGATTTTACGAGCAGTACTTC
TRBJ1-5 TRBV6-2/TRBV6-3 NA NA CASSYTEYSNQPQHF TGTGCCAGCAGTTACACGGAGTATAGCAATCAGCCCCAGCATTTT
TRBJ2-2 TRBV10-1 NA NA CASSECDGGPSTGELFF TGCGCCAGCAGTGAGTGTGACGGGGGACCCTCCACCGGGGAGCTGTTTTTT
TRBJ2-7 TRBV27 NA NA CASSFGQGLKEYF TGTGCCAGCAGTTTTGGGCAGGGTCTGAAGGAGTACTTC
TRBJ1-5 TRBV27 NA NA CASSFADSNQPQHF TGTGCCAGCAGTTTCGCAGATAGCAATCAGCCCCAGCATTTT
TRBJ1-5 TRBV19 NA NA CASSIGGDQPQHF TGTGCCAGTAGTATTGGAGGGGATCAGCCCCAGCATTTT
TRBJ1-2 TRBV7-9 NA NA CASSLLETIYYGYTF TGTGCCAGCAGCTTATTGGAGACCATTTACTATGGCTACACCTTC
TRBJ1-3 TRBV6-2/TRBV6-3 NA NA CASSYLGTSNSGNTIYF TGTGCCAGCAGTTACCTAGGTACATCGAATTCCGGAAACACCATATATTTT
TRBJ2-5 TRBV12-3/TRBV12-4 NA NA CASSFQGQETQYF TGTGCCAGCAGTTTCCAGGGGCAAGAGACCCAGTACTTC
TRBJ1-2 TRBV29-1 NA TRBD1 CSVGFDRGDGYTF TGCAGCGTTGGGTTCGACAGGGGGGATGGCTACACCTTC